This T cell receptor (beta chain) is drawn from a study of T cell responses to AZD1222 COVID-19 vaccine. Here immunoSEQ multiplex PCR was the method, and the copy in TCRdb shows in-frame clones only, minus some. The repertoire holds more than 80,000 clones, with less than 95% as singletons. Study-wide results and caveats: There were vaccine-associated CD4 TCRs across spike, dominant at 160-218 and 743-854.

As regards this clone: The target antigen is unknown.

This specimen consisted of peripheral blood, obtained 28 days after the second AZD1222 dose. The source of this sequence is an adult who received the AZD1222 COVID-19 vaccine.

CDR3 residues: CASSPRGSVAETQYF. CDR3 DNA sequence: TGTGCCAGCTCACCAAGGGGGAGTGTTGCAGAGACCCAGTACTTC. The chain links TRBV18 to TRBJ2-5; a possible D gene is TRBD1 (6 bases). The germline V and J ends were trimmed by 2 bases and 4 bases, with 14 bases remaining between them. Germline loops: CDR1 KGHSH, CDR2 LQKENI. This CDR3 has 15 residues.